This T cell receptor (beta chain) was documented in a study of cytomegalovirus exposure and HLA in healthy donors. Amplification used 60 Vbeta primers and 13 Jbeta primers. TCRdb's table, derived via immunoSEQ multiplex PCR, lists solely in-frame clones and lacks some. The table includes around 140,000 clones, 65% to 80% detected once. Germline assignment: CDR1 LNHDA and CDR2 SQIVND (reference sequence). CDR3 length: 18 amino acids. Trimming cost V 6 bases and J 0 bases; bases outside gene matches: 9. Healthy people donating bone marrow made up the donors. This TCR was sampled from a young man in good health and CMV-seronegative. The genes are TRBV19 and TRBJ2-3; 13 bases agree with TRBD2. Material for sequencing was PBMCs. The CDR3 reads CASSLLGTSGASTDTQYF. The CDR3 bases are TGTGCCAGTAGCCTCCTTGGGACTAGCGGGGCGAGCACAGATACGCAGTATTTT.